Listed here are 7 T cell receptor beta chains from one sample, sequenced in a study of CXCR3-negative and CXCR3-positive naive CD8 T cells. Through 5' RACE with UMI labels, the TRB cDNA libraries were prepared. TCRdb reworked the 5' RACE reads into one entry per CDR3 protein, no DNA. Listed are 6,500 to 7,500 distinct CDR3 sequences; less than 2% falls within the top ten. Material for sequencing was naive CXCR3- CD8+ T cells from blood. Subset described: CD45RO-CCR7+CD27+CD95- naive CD8+ T cells lacking CXCR3 (TNR3-). The receptors here all came from a human donor in good health. Some clones in this sample may be carry-over from other donors' samples.

Here the CDR3 reads CASLGGGGIQYF. The V and J genes are TRBV12-3 or TRBV12-4 and TRBJ2-4; the D gene TCRdb calls, TRBD1, cannot be checked with no DNA. This CDR3 region has 12 residues.

The CDR3 sequence is CASSVRASEQYF. The chain is built from TRBV28 and TRBJ2-7. Germline V gene lookup returns CDR1 MDHEN and CDR2 SYDVKM. CDR3 size: 12 residues.

The chain joins TRBV12-5 to TRBJ2-7; TCRdb picks TRBD1, but there is no DNA to check that call. CDR3 length: 15 residues. Germline V gene sequence: CDR1 LGHNT, CDR2 FRNRAP. The CDR3 sequence: CASGWGRQGAVEQYF.

According to its frequency, this clonotype is medium-sized. The chain links TRBV29-1 to TRBJ2-1; as DNA is missing, the TRBD2 call by TCRdb cannot be tested. CDR3 length: 13 residues. Germline CDR1 SQVTM, CDR2 ANQGSEA. This chain's CDR3 is CSVVPAGVNEQFF.

This clonotype is medium-sized by frequency. V gene TRBV5-1 combines with J gene TRBJ1-1. CDR1 SGHRS and CDR2 YFSETQ come from the germline V gene. The CDR3 has 14 amino acids. CDR3 amino acids: CASSLFIGNTEAFF.

The rearrangement uses TRBV5-6 and TRBJ2-3; with no DNA, the TCRdb D assignment of TRBD1 cannot be verified. In germline, CDR1 is SGHDT, CDR2 YYEEEE. This CDR3 spans 16 amino acids. The CDR3 sequence is CASSLLSGVSADTQYF.

This clonotype is classed as medium-sized by frequency. The CDR3: CASSGLTSGKYNEQFF. The chain links TRBV28 to TRBJ2-1; absent DNA, TCRdb's TRBD2 call cannot be checked. CDR3 length: 16 amino acids. Per germline, CDR1 MDHEN and CDR2 SYDVKM.